This T cell receptor (beta chain) was identified in a study of T cell repertoires in cytomegalovirus infection. Turning to this clonotype: Its target is unknown.

Germline V gives CDR1 LNHDA, CDR2 SQIVND (reference sequence). Trimming removed 7 bases from V and 10 bases from J, with 10 bases in between. This CDR3 comprises 10 residues. Using its own MiXCR run on the reads, TCRdb lists one record per CDR3 protein. The table lists around 770,000 distinct CDR3 sequences, roughly 29% of them singletons. The starting material was cultured CD8+ T cells from PBMCs, obtained from culture after CMV antigen stimulation. This TCR came from a human donor in good health (CMV status not recorded). Some clones in this sample may be carry-over from other donors' samples. V and J are TRBV19 and TRBJ1-1; no clear D. Here the CDR3 reads CASKGSRAFF. For the CDR3, the DNA is TGTGCCAGTAAGGGTTCACGAGCTTTCTTT.